A single sample gave rise to the 7 T cell receptor beta chains below, sequenced in a study of blood T cells in healthy people across ages. Together with a sample-barcoded 5' primer, a J-beta primer mix was included in a second PCR lasting about 6 to 12 cycles. Via MiXCR, TCRdb re-called the 5' RACE reads, giving one row per CDR3 protein. This table holds roughly 1,500,000 distinct CDR3 sequences, about 35% found once. The sequenced material came from blood. Receptors originate from a woman in her thirties in good health.

In its sample, this clonotype was seen a few times. V and J are TRBV4-1 and TRBJ2-4, with 7 positions matching TRBD1. The trim removed 1 base at V and 5 bases at J, leaving 2 bases unmatched. CDR3 size: 14 residues. Germline CDR1 reads MGHRA; CDR2 reads YSYEKL. In DNA form, the CDR3 reads TGCGCCAGCAGCCAAGCCGGACAGGAAAACATTCAGTACTTC. As protein: CASSQAGQENIQYF.

The V call is TRBV11-2, the J call TRBJ2-3; the D gene is possibly TRBD2 (5 bases). Trimming stripped 2 bases from V and 3 bases from J, with 18 bases between. The germline V gene encodes CDR1 SGHAT and CDR2 FQNNGV. The CDR3 consists of 17 residues. Here the CDR3 reads CASSLWLNSPGTDTQYF. The CDR3 DNA follows: TGTGCCAGCAGCTTATGGTTAAACTCACCGGGGACAGATACGCAGTATTTT.

The chain couples TRBV5-5 to TRBJ2-4; possibly TRBD2 for D (5 bases). CDR1 and CDR2 from the germline V gene are SGHKS and YYEKEE (reference sequence). The CDR3 spans 16 residues. The V and J ends lost 1 base and 0 bases respectively, with 11 bases between them. Here the CDR3 reads CASSLFLGLAKNIQYF. The CDR3 nucleotides read TGTGCCAGCAGCTTGTTTTTAGGACTAGCCAAAAACATTCAGTACTTC.

This clonotype was detected a few times. The chain employs TRBV3-1 and TRBJ1-1; the match to TRBD1 covers 8 bases. Germline V gene data show CDR1 as LGHDT and CDR2 as YNNKEL (reference sequence). The V gene end was trimmed by 4 bases and the J gene end by 1 base; junction bases not matched to a gene: 5. The CDR3 loop spans 15 amino acids. The CDR3 sequence: CASSPTDRANTEAFF. The CDR3 nucleotides are TGTGCCAGCAGCCCCACGGACAGGGCGAACACTGAAGCTTTCTTT.

V and J are TRBV11-2 and TRBJ1-2; D unresolved. V shed 3 bases and J shed 7 bases, with 15 bases lying between them. Germline V lookup: CDR1 SGHAT, CDR2 FQNNGV. The CDR3 runs to 14 residues. CDR3 nucleotide sequence: TGTGCCAGCAGCTTTCGGACGGGAATAGGTGGCTACACCTTC. Translating it yields CASSFRTGIGGYTF.

The chain uses TRBV2 and TRBJ2-1, with TRBD1 identical over 8 bases. V lost 5 bases to trimming and J lost 3 bases; unmatched junction nucleotides: 12. The germline gives CDR1 SNHLY, CDR2 FYNNEI. The CDR3 is 17 residues long. The CDR3, as DNA: TGTGCCAGCAGTAGGAGCTCGGGACAGGTAATCTACAATGAGCAGTTCTTC. This translates into CASSRSSGQVIYNEQFF.

The sample holds a few counts of this clonotype. The chain has TRBV6-1 and TRBJ2-3, with TRBD2 identical over 8 bases. The CDR3 spans 14 residues. The junction had 11 bases not matched to a gene; V was cut back by 7 bases and J by 8 bases. Germline values: CDR1 MNHNS, CDR2 SASEGT. CDR3 sequence: CASTPSGGQFTQYF. The CDR3 coding sequence is TGTGCCAGCACCCCAAGCGGGGGACAATTTACGCAGTATTTT.